This T cell receptor beta chain was observed in a study of blood T cell repertoires in COVID-19. Per the original methods: From reference gene primer amplification, estimates of nucleated cell counts were derived. The method was immunoSEQ multiplex PCR; TCRdb's version includes in-frame clones alone and lacks a portion of them. That table supplies the V and J calls and clone size; D and trimming were determined from the DNA. This table has about 80,000 clones, around 90% appearing once. Trimming stripped 4 bases from V and 0 bases from J, with 17 bases between. This CDR3 region has 17 residues. Germline values: CDR1 SGHTA, CDR2 FQGNSA. This clone showed up just once.

This chain links TRBV7-2 with TRBJ2-3; D gene uncertain. The specimen sequenced was peripheral blood. The clonotype originates from a man aged 65 to 79 with acute or convalescent COVID-19. The chain's CDR3 is CASSSSFATISTDTQYF. CDR3 bases: TGTGCCAGCAGCTCTAGTTTCGCAACGATTAGCACAGATACGCAGTATTTT.